This T cell receptor (beta chain) was recovered during a study of cytomegalovirus exposure and HLA in healthy donors. The PCR contained 60 Vbeta and 13 Jbeta primers. Repertoires were generated with immunoSEQ multiplex PCR, while TCRdb's copy carries only in-frame clones and drops some. The sample has about 200,000 clones, approximately 78% seen once. The germline CDR1 and CDR2 sequences are MNHEY and SVGAGI. Germline trimming cut 3 bases from V and 3 bases from J; bases unmatched to any gene: 5. CDR3 length: 15 amino acids. This receptor was taken from a woman aged 40-49 years in good health and CMV-seronegative. Material for sequencing was PBMCs. The chain employs TRBV6-5 and TRBJ2-1; 7 bases agree with TRBD2. The DNA for the CDR3 is TGTGCCAGCAGTTATCTCGCTAGCGGCTACAATGAGCAGTTCTTC. This encodes CASSYLASGYNEQFF.